What follows are 27 T cell receptor beta chains derived from one specimen sequenced in a study of cytomegalovirus exposure and HLA in healthy donors (dated by TCRdb to between 2016 and 2019). Libraries were prepared through the immunoSEQ multiplex PCR assay. A mixture of 60 forward primers for TCR Vbeta segments and 13 reverse primers for TCR Jbeta segments was used in the multiplex PCR. The immuneACCESS repertoire file appears here via TCRdb, limited to in-frame rearrangements. These files lack a portion of the clones; in checked studies, under half of the deficit traces to unresolved V genes, and the cause of the others is not known. In all, the sample holds about 120,000 clones, and 60% to 80% of those were seen once. The ten biggest clones cover less than 5% of the sample. The sample was PBMCs. The source of these receptors is a man aged 25-45 years in good health and CMV-seronegative.

This chain uses TRBV5-4 with TRBJ1-6, with unresolved D. This CDR3 is built from 13 residues. Trimming removed 0 bases at V and 7 bases at J, with 5 bases between. Per germline, CDR1 SGHNT and CDR2 YYREEE (reference sequence). The CDR3, as DNA: TGTGCCAGCAGCTTGGACAGCAATTCACCCCTCCACTTT. It translates to CASSLDSNSPLHF.

The chain has TRBV28 and TRBJ1-2, with 9 bases identical to TRBD1. Unmatched junction bases numbered 5, after V lost 2 bases and J lost 7 bases. The CDR3 consists of 14 residues. Germline loops: CDR1 MDHEN, CDR2 SYDVKM. This CDR3 reads CASSLRTGVLGYTF. The CDR3 DNA reads TGTGCCAGCAGTTTAAGGACAGGGGTGCTTGGCTACACCTTC.

J is TRBJ1-6 and V is TRBV5-1; 7 bases match TRBD1. Germline V CDR1 and CDR2: SGHRS, YFSETQ. The CDR3 loop spans 14 amino acids. V lost 3 bases, J lost 9 bases, and 6 bases stayed unmatched. CDR3 bases: TGCGCCAGCAGCTCGGAGGGGGCTGGTTCACCCCTCCACTTT. Residues: CASSSEGAGSPLHF.

The chain joins TRBV25-1 to TRBJ2-5, with TRBD2 matching over 8 bases. The V segment lost 0 bases and the J segment 2 bases; nucleotides outside the gene matches: 2. Germline assignment: CDR1 MGHDK and CDR2 SYGVNS. This CDR3 region has 15 residues. Here the CDR3 DNA reads TGTGCCAGCAGTGAATACCAGCGGGGGCAAGAGACCCAGTACTTC. Protein product: CASSEYQRGQETQYF.

The rearrangement joins TRBV5-5 to TRBJ1-5; tentatively, D is TRBD1 (5 bases). The CDR3 is 16 amino acids. The germline V gene encodes CDR1 SGHKS and CDR2 YYEKEE (reference sequence). V was cut by 0 bases and J by 4 bases, with 14 bases left in between. The CDR3 DNA follows: TGTGCCAGCAGCTTGGCCGGGGCAGGGAGGAATCAGCCCCAGCATTTT. Protein sequence: CASSLAGAGRNQPQHF.

With respect to this clone: At one of its ends the junction is not consistent with the germline gene, which may arise from a read error. J is TRBJ2-1 and V is TRBV7-9; 8 nucleotides agree with TRBD2. The CDR3 is 18 amino acids. CDR1 and CDR2 from the germline V gene are SEHNR and FQNEAQ (reference sequence). The CDR3 region is CSSSLPLMSSGSYNEQFF. In nucleotides, the CDR3 is TGTTCCAGCAGCTTACCTCTGATGTCTAGCGGGTCCTACAATGAGCAGTTCTTC.

This clone has a handful of counts. The DNA of the CDR3 is TGTGCCAGCAGTCGACTCGAGACAGAGAAGTTTAACGAGCAGTACTTC. This sequence encodes CASSRLETEKFNEQYF. The genes are TRBV2 and TRBJ2-7, with D perhaps matching TRBD1 (5 bases). This CDR3 is built from 16 residues. Trimming took 5 bases from V and 5 from J, leaving 22 bases between them. CDR1 SNHLY and CDR2 FYNNEI come from the germline V gene. The full variable domain, rest sourced from reference TRBV2 and TRBJ2-7, is EPEVTQTPSHQVTQMGQEVILRCVPISNHLYFYWYRQILGQKVEFLVSFYNNEISEKSEIFDDQFSVERPDGSNFTLKIRSTKLEDSAMYFCASSRLETEKFNEQYFGPGTRLTVT.

This chain links TRBV4-3 with TRBJ1-6; maybe TRBD1 (5 bases). The CDR3 extends over 15 amino acids. The ends were cut back, 4 bases at V and 8 bases at J, with 15 bases in the middle. Germline loops: CDR1 LGHNA, CDR2 YSLEER. In DNA, the CDR3 is TGCGCCAGCAGCCTAGCAATGGTAGGGGATTCACCCCTCCACTTT. Its translation: CASSLAMVGDSPLHF.

This clone turned up a few times. This sequence joins TRBV5-1 and TRBJ1-2; 7 bases fit TRBD1. Germline CDR1 SGHRS, CDR2 YFSETQ. This CDR3 has 15 amino acids. V lost 4 bases, J lost 4 bases, and 10 bases stayed unmatched. CDR3 nucleotides: TGCGCCAGCAGCCCGACGGGACAGAACACCTATGGCTACACCTTC. This sequence encodes CASSPTGQNTYGYTF.

DNA for the CDR3: TGTGCCAGCAACCCAACTAGCGGGGGGTCAGGTACGCAGTATTTT. Protein sequence: CASNPTSGGSGTQYF. The chain employs TRBV9 and TRBJ2-3; 12 bases fit TRBD2. In germline, CDR1 is SGDLS, CDR2 YYNGEE. With V trimmed by 6 bases and J by 8 bases, 10 bases remained unmatched. The CDR3 is 15 amino acids. The variable domain in full, completed from reference TRBV9 and TRBJ2-3, reads DSGVTQTPKHLITATGQRVTLRCSPRSGDLSVYWYQQSLDQGLQFLIQYYNGEERAKGNILERFSAQQFPDLHSELNLSSLELGDSALYFCASNPTSGGSGTQYFGPGTRLTVL.

This chain joins TRBV5-1 and TRBJ2-7, with a tentative D call TRBD2 (7 bases). V lost 4 bases and J lost 2, with 16 bases in between. The CDR3 length is 15 residues. Looked up from germline, CDR1 is SGHRS and CDR2 is YFSETQ. CDR3 amino acids: CASSPSGRGPYEQYF. For the CDR3, the DNA is TGCGCCAGCAGCCCCTCGGGGCGGGGGCCCTACGAGCAGTACTTC.

This chain joins TRBV13 and TRBJ2-1, with TRBD1 identical over 12 bases. This CDR3 comprises 17 residues. Germline CDR1 reads PRHDT; CDR2 reads FYEKMQ (reference sequence). V lost 0 bases, J lost 10 bases, and 10 bases stayed unmatched. CDR3 sequence (DNA): TGTGCCAGCAGCTTAGGCCTCGGGACAGGGGGCTTAGGGGAGCAGTTCTTC. It translates to CASSLGLGTGGLGEQFF.

The table lists this clone with a few counts. The V call is TRBV9, the J call TRBJ1-2, with D perhaps TRBD1 (6 bases). V lost 0 bases, J lost 6 bases, and 15 bases lay in between. CDR3 length: 15 amino acids. Germline lookup yields CDR1 SGDLS and CDR2 YYNGEE. The CDR3 region has the DNA TGTGCCAGCAGCGTAGGAAGGGGGATTGCCCATGGCTACACCTTC. Protein sequence: CASSVGRGIAHGYTF.

The rearrangement joins TRBV5-1 to TRBJ2-4; 7 bases map to TRBD1. Germline CDR1 reads SGHRS; CDR2 reads YFSETQ. J lost 4 bases, V lost 0 bases, and 4 bases had no gene match. The CDR3 is 15 amino acids. The CDR3 DNA follows: TGCGCCAGCAGCTTGGTTCAGGGGGAGAAAAACATTCAGTACTTC. It specifies CASSLVQGEKNIQYF.

The V call is TRBV19, the J call TRBJ2-3, with 9 bases fitting TRBD2. The CDR3 extends over 15 amino acids. V lost 6 bases and J lost 6; bases outside the gene matches: 10. CDR1 and CDR2 (germline): LNHDA, SQIVND (reference sequence). The CDR3 loop is CASRNSGGRVDTQYF. The DNA for the CDR3 is TGTGCCAGTAGGAATAGCGGGGGCCGGGTTGATACGCAGTATTTT.

In this sample, this clone turned up a few times. This chain uses TRBV18 with TRBJ2-2; D is possibly TRBD1 (5 bases). The V gene lost 2 bases and the J gene lost 6 bases, with 13 bases spanning the gap. The CDR3 is made up of 15 amino acids. CDR1 is KGHSH and CDR2 is LQKENI in the germline V gene. The CDR3 sequence: CASSPSQGPAGELFF. The CDR3 DNA reads TGTGCCAGCTCACCATCCCAGGGCCCTGCCGGGGAGCTGTTTTTT.

The J gene is TRBJ2-1, the V gene TRBV5-6, with D uncertain. CDR1 is SGHDT and CDR2 is YYEEEE in the germline V gene. V was pared by 3 bases and J by 3 bases, with 4 bases between. The CDR3 length is 12 residues. CDR3 residues: CASSYNYNEQFF. The DNA for the CDR3 is TGTGCCAGCAGCTATAACTACAATGAGCAGTTCTTC. The whole variable domain, filled in from reference TRBV5-6 and TRBJ2-1, reads DAGVTQSPTHLIKTRGQQVTLRCSPKSGHDTVSWYQQALGQGPQFIFQYYEEEERQRGNFPDRFSGHQFPNYSSELNVNALLLGDSALYLCASSYNYNEQFFGPGTRLTVL.

The chain couples TRBV28 to TRBJ2-3, with 10 bases lining up with TRBD2. CDR1 MDHEN and CDR2 SYDVKM come from the germline V gene. CDR3 size: 14 residues. Unmatched junction bases numbered 3, after V lost 6 bases and J lost 3 bases. The DNA of the CDR3 is TGTGCCAGCAGCGGACTAGCGGAGACAGATACGCAGTATTTT. The encoded protein is CASSGLAETDTQYF.

The chain combines TRBV7-9 with TRBJ2-5; 13 bases align to TRBD2. V lost 6 bases, J lost 0 bases, and 7 bases stayed unmatched. The CDR3 runs to 17 residues. The germline gives CDR1 SEHNR, CDR2 FQNEAQ (reference sequence). The CDR3 DNA reads TGTGCCAGCAGTCCGGGACTAGCGGGGAGGTACCAAGAGACCCAGTACTTC. It codes for CASSPGLAGRYQETQYF.

The V gene is TRBV7-8, the J gene TRBJ1-2; 11 bases fit TRBD1. V shed 1 base, J shed 7 bases, and the junction held 2 bases outside the gene matches. The germline CDR1 and CDR2 sequences are SGHVS and FQNEAQ. The CDR3 contains 14 residues. CDR3 amino acids: CASSLGTGGGGYTF. Here the CDR3 DNA reads TGTGCCAGCAGCTTAGGGACAGGGGGCGGTGGCTACACCTTC.

With regard to this clone: Mismatch with germline at one junction end may stem from a read error. The V gene is TRBV30, the J gene TRBJ1-2; D remains ambiguous. Germline CDR1 is GTSNPN and CDR2 is SVGIG (reference sequence). The CDR3 loop spans 11 amino acids. CDR3 protein: CAWSDNYGYTF. CDR3 bases: TGTGCCTGGAGCGATAACTACGGCTACACCTTC.

CDR3 in amino acids: CASSFLYEQYF. The CDR3 nucleotides read TGTGCCAGCAGTTTCCTTTACGAGCAGTACTTC. V and J are TRBV28 and TRBJ2-7; D not resolved. V was clipped by 3 bases and J by 4 bases, with 4 bases between them. From germline, CDR1 is MDHEN and CDR2 SYDVKM. The CDR3 sequence is 11 residues long.

CDR3 sequence: CASPLPVGTALMNTEAFF. Written as DNA, the CDR3 is TGTGCAAGTCCCCTACCTGTCGGGACAGCCTTGATGAACACTGAAGCTTTCTTT. V is TRBV12-2 and J is TRBJ1-1; TRBD1 is taken as the D call from the table, unchecked against the DNA. TRBV12-2 is a recognized pseudogene. The CDR3 has 18 amino acids.

This chain connects TRBV4-1 to TRBJ2-1; D is possibly TRBD2 (7 bases). Per germline, CDR1 MGHRA and CDR2 YSYEKL. Trimming left V 0 bases short and J 8 bases short, with 23 bases between. The CDR3 spans 18 residues. The CDR3 reads CASSQEPSLRGGAYEQFF. The CDR3 DNA reads TGCGCCAGCAGCCAAGAACCTTCCCTTAGGGGGGGGGCTTATGAGCAGTTCTTC.

The genes are TRBV7-3 and TRBJ2-7, with TRBD2 matching 12 bases. This CDR3 is built from 15 residues. Germline CDR1 is SGHTA and CDR2 is FQGTGA. Germline trimming cut 3 bases from V and 5 bases from J; bases unmatched to any gene: 5. Here the CDR3 DNA reads TGTGCCAGCAGCTTGTCAACTAGCGGGGGGAACGAGCAGTACTTC. Residues: CASSLSTSGGNEQYF.

In its sample, this clone was seen a few times. V gene TRBV7-6 combines with J gene TRBJ2-3, with 8 bases identical to TRBD2. The CDR3 totals 17 residues. Germline CDR1 SGHVS, CDR2 FNYEAQ. Trimming removed 5 bases from V and 5 bases from J; junction bases left unmatched: 15. As DNA, the CDR3 is TGTGCCAGCAGCGCCCCATTGTCGGGGGGGCGTCAAGATACGCAGTATTTT. It translates to CASSAPLSGGRQDTQYF.

This chain joins TRBV11-2 and TRBJ2-3; TRBD2 agrees at 9 bases. CDR1 is SGHAT and CDR2 is FQNNGV in the germline V gene. The CDR3 sequence is 15 residues long. The V and J ends lost 5 bases and 1 base, in that order; junction bases with no gene match: 4. The CDR3 DNA reads as TGTGCCAGCAGCCCCGCGGGGGGGCGCACAGATACGCAGTATTTT. Its translation: CASSPAGGRTDTQYF.